The source of this T cell receptor (beta chain) is a study of shared clonotypes between healthy human individuals. Study outcomes and limitations: For sorted subsets, rarefaction showed incomplete sequencing despite large depth. Generally, naive subsets came out with larger estimated richness than memory subsets. Some clonotypes were shared by all four sorted-subset donors, while others were not shared. The non-shared ones had lower generation probabilities than the shared ones. An expected dependence of interdonor clonotype sharing on sequencing depth was noted.

Turning to this clone: No antigen is known for it.

Assay: immunoSEQ multiplex PCR; the TCRdb copy retains only in-frame clones and omits some. Of 2 million to 2.5 million clones listed, about nine tenths are singletons. The TCR comes from a man aged 18 to 30 in good health. Some clones in this sample may be carry-over from other donors' samples. The sequenced sample was naive CD4+ T cells from PBMCs. Subset defined: CD45RA+ positively selected.

For the CDR3, the DNA is TGTGCCTGCGTCGCCGGGACTAGCCCCTCCACGAATGAGCAGTTCTTC. This gives the protein CACVAGTSPSTNEQFF. The chain links TRBV30 to TRBJ2-1, with TRBD2 identical over 9 bases. This CDR3 region has 16 residues. V lost 6 bases and J lost 7; bases outside the gene matches: 16. CDR1 is GTSNPN, CDR2 SVGIG, per germline (reference sequence).